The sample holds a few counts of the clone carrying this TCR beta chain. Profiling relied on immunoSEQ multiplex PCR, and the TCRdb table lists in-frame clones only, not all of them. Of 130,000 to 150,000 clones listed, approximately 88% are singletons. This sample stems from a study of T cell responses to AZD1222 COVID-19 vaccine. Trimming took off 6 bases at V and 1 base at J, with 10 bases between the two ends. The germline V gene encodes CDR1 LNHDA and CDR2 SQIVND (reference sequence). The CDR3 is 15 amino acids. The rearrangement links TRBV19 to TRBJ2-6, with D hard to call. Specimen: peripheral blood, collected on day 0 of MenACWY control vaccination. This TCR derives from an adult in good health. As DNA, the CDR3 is TGTGCCAGTAGCCCCATAGCTTCTGGGGCCAACGTCCTGACTTTC. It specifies CASSPIASGANVLTF.